This is a list of T cell receptor beta chains from one sample in a study of OX40 agonist ivuxolimab in advanced cancers. Here immunoSEQ multiplex PCR was the method, and the copy in TCRdb shows in-frame clones only, minus some. The data contain 69,000 or so clones, 85% of them singletons. Sequenced here: CD4+ or CD8+ T cells sorted from blood, sampled in a trial of the OX40 agonist ivuxolimab. The source is an adult with an advanced solid tumor such as melanoma, head and neck, liver or kidney cancer. Both conserved end residues are part of each CDR3. Fields, in order: J gene, D gene, V gene, CDR3 protein, CDR3 DNA. The D gene is left open where the match is weak.

j_call: TRBJ1-4; d_call: NA; v_call: TRBV7-9; cdr3_aa: CASSLGSGGGRFF; cdr3_nt: TGTGCCAGCAGCTTGGGATCGGGGGGAGGAAGGTTTTTT
j_call: TRBJ1-2; d_call: NA; v_call: TRBV19; cdr3_aa: CASSIAPWANYGYTF; cdr3_nt: TGTGCCAGTAGTATAGCCCCCTGGGCCAACTATGGCTACACCTTC
j_call: TRBJ1-1; d_call: NA; v_call: TRBV7-9; cdr3_aa: CASSLGGTSTEAFF; cdr3_nt: TGTGCCAGCAGCTTAGGAGGGACGAGCACTGAAGCTTTCTTT
j_call: TRBJ1-5; d_call: TRBD1; v_call: TRBV6-5; cdr3_aa: CASSARGLAEPQHF; cdr3_nt: TGTGCCAGCAGTGCCAGGGGGCTAGCAGAGCCCCAGCATTTT
j_call: TRBJ2-7; d_call: NA; v_call: TRBV5-1; cdr3_aa: CASSLEGPGLEQYF; cdr3_nt: TGCGCCAGCAGCTTGGAAGGCCCCGGACTTGAGCAGTACTTC
j_call: TRBJ1-2; d_call: TRBD1; v_call: TRBV19; cdr3_aa: CASSMGGRGPFYGYTF; cdr3_nt: TGTGCCAGTAGTATGGGGGGCAGGGGGCCCTTCTATGGCTACACCTTC
j_call: TRBJ2-1; d_call: TRBD1; v_call: TRBV2; cdr3_aa: CASRVRDSSYNEQFF; cdr3_nt: TGTGCCAGCAGGGTCCGGGACAGCTCCTACAATGAGCAGTTCTTC
j_call: TRBJ2-7; d_call: TRBD1; v_call: TRBV5-3; cdr3_aa: CARSPGTGDHEQYF; cdr3_nt: TGTGCCAGAAGCCCAGGGACAGGGGACCACGAGCAGTACTTC
j_call: TRBJ2-6; d_call: NA; v_call: TRBV18; cdr3_aa: CASSRDGSGANVLTF; cdr3_nt: TGTGCCAGCTCGCGGGACGGGTCTGGGGCCAACGTCCTGACTTTC
j_call: TRBJ1-3; d_call: TRBD1; v_call: TRBV7-2; cdr3_aa: CASSLVGQASGNTIYF; cdr3_nt: TGTGCCAGCAGCTTAGTGGGACAGGCCTCTGGAAACACCATATATTTT